Listed below are T cell receptor beta chains from one sample, sequenced in a study of CD8+ T cells in alopecia areata. TCRdb keeps only in-frame clones here, not all; method: immunoSEQ multiplex PCR. The sample shows 70,000 or so clones, 29% of them seen only once. The material was CD8+ T cells sorted from blood, obtained at week 4, from a patient treated with tofacitinib. These receptors were obtained from a human donor with alopecia areata. Both conserved end residues are part of each CDR3. D genes are given only for firm matches. Part of the rows lack a size; the others show once, few, many or a class for expanded clones.

J | size | V | D | CDR3 | DNA
TRBJ2-7 | . | TRBV27 | TRBD2 | CASSHGLAGVVYEQYF | TGTGCCAGCAGCCACGGACTAGCGGGAGTAGTCTACGAGCAGTACTTC
TRBJ2-5 | . | TRBV11-2 | . | CASRSPMPETQYF | TGTGCCAGCAGGAGTCCCATGCCAGAGACCCAGTACTTC
TRBJ1-2 | few | TRBV29-1 | . | CSLDNYGYTF | TGCAGCCTAGACAACTATGGCTACACCTTC
TRBJ1-1 | . | TRBV19 | . | CASRAANTEAFF | TGTGCCAGTAGGGCAGCGAACACTGAAGCTTTCTTT
TRBJ2-1 | . | TRBV9 | . | CASSVARGGVDEQFF | TGTGCCAGCAGCGTAGCCAGAGGAGGGGTCGATGAGCAGTTCTTC
TRBJ2-3 | few | TRBV28 | . | CASSFREPSTDTQYF | TGTGCCAGCAGTTTCCGGGAGCCTTCCACAGATACGCAGTATTTT
TRBJ2-7 | many | TRBV9 | TRBD2 | CASSAFGLAGDEQYF | TGTGCCAGCAGCGCCTTCGGACTAGCGGGAGACGAGCAGTACTTC
TRBJ2-1 | . | TRBV29-1 | . | CSVERRHTGRSGNEQFF | TGCAGCGTTGAGCGGAGGCACACAGGGCGTTCTGGCAATGAGCAGTTCTTC
TRBJ2-3 | . | TRBV7-8 | TRBD2 | CASSQRLAGALDTQYF | TGTGCCAGCAGCCAGCGACTAGCGGGAGCGCTGGATACGCAGTATTTT
TRBJ2-5 | . | TRBV27 | . | CASSLREGDETQYF | TGTGCCAGCAGTTTGAGGGAAGGGGACGAGACCCAGTACTTC
TRBJ2-2 | . | TRBV30 | . | CARFSGELFF | TGTGCCCGATTCAGCGGGGAGCTGTTTTTT
TRBJ2-2 | . | TRBV7-2 | . | CASSSGTGAFGGELFF | TGTGCCAGCAGCTCTGGGACGGGCGCATTCGGCGGGGAGCTGTTTTTT
TRBJ2-1 | few | TRBV15 | TRBD1 | CATIGQGANEQFF | TGTGCCACCATCGGCCAGGGGGCCAATGAGCAGTTCTTC
TRBJ2-7 | few | TRBV28 | TRBD2 | CASSLPGLAGREQYF | TGTGCCAGCAGTTTACCCGGACTAGCGGGACGGGAGCAGTACTTC
TRBJ2-3 | . | TRBV29-1 | . | CSVLPDTQYF | TGCAGCGTGTTACCAGATACGCAGTATTTT
TRBJ2-1 | few | TRBV7-9 | . | CASSLAAIAESSYNEQFF | TGTGCCAGCAGCTTAGCGGCGATAGCGGAGAGCTCCTACAATGAGCAGTTCTTC
TRBJ1-1 | few | TRBV7-6 | TRBD1 | CASSPPGGTEAFF | TGTGCCAGCAGCCCCCCAGGGGGCACTGAAGCTTTCTTT
TRBJ2-2 | few | TRBV29-1 | . | CSVGGTGELFF | TGCAGCGTTGGGGGCACCGGGGAGCTGTTTTTT
TRBJ1-5 | . | TRBV28 | . | CASWGAQGNQPQHF | TGTGCCAGCTGGGGGGCACAGGGCAATCAGCCCCAGCATTTT
TRBJ1-5 | . | TRBV6-6 | . | CASRGQLVGNQPQHF | TGTGCCAGCAGAGGACAGCTAGTAGGCAATCAGCCCCAGCATTTT
TRBJ2-6 | . | TRBV9 | . | CASSEGYARFSGANVLTF | TGTGCCAGCAGCGAGGGCTATGCTAGATTCTCTGGGGCCAACGTCCTGACTTTC
TRBJ2-7 | few | TRBV29-1 | TRBD1 | CSVASGQGYEQYF | TGCAGCGTTGCCTCCGGACAGGGCTACGAGCAGTACTTC
TRBJ1-1 | . | TRBV27 | . | CASSGGTEAFF | TGTGCCAGCTCGGGGGGAACTGAAGCTTTCTTT
TRBJ2-4 | few | TRBV25-1 | . | CASSGPGAPDIQYF | TGTGCCAGCAGTGGGCCGGGAGCTCCGGACATTCAGTACTTC
TRBJ2-4 | few | TRBV5-6 | TRBD2 | CASSLANLAGEIPNIQYF | TGTGCCAGCAGCTTGGCCAATTTAGCGGGAGAGATCCCAAACATTCAGTACTTC
TRBJ1-2 | . | TRBV29-1 | . | CSVRLPNGYTF | TGCAGCGTGAGACTTCCAAATGGCTACACCTTC
TRBJ1-2 | . | TRBV4-2 | TRBD1 | CASSPTSGQKYGYTF | TGTGCCAGCAGCCCAACATCGGGACAGAAATATGGCTACACCTTC
TRBJ1-1 | . | TRBV29-1 | . | CSVVEEGFF | TGCAGCGTTGTGGAAGAGGGTTTCTTT
TRBJ2-3 | . | TRBV4-1 | TRBD1 | CASSHATGGIDTQYF | TGCGCCAGCAGCCATGCAACAGGGGGCATAGATACGCAGTATTTT
TRBJ2-5 | . | TRBV10-3 | . | CAISEVGQETQYF | TGTGCCATCAGTGAAGTAGGACAAGAGACCCAGTACTTC
TRBJ2-3 | few | TRBV29-1 | . | CSVEVEWATRDTQYF | TGCAGCGTTGAAGTTGAGTGGGCGACAAGAGATACGCAGTATTTT
TRBJ2-1 | few | TRBV7-9 | . | CASSFDGEVKEQFF | TGTGCCAGCAGCTTCGACGGGGAAGTAAAAGAGCAGTTCTTC
TRBJ1-4 | . | TRBV4-1 | TRBD1 | CASSQGQGANEKLFF | TGCGCCAGCAGCCAAGGACAGGGGGCGAATGAAAAACTGTTTTTT
TRBJ2-3 | . | TRBV9 | TRBD2 | CASSVGLAGYTDTQYF | TGTGCCAGCAGCGTCGGACTAGCGGGATACACAGATACGCAGTATTTT
TRBJ2-3 | . | TRBV9 | . | CASSVLGLTDTQYF | TGTGCCAGCAGCGTATTGGGACTCACAGATACGCAGTATTTT